The present entry profiles one T cell receptor beta chain with its context. The data stem from a study of OX40 agonist ivuxolimab in advanced cancers. The method was immunoSEQ multiplex PCR; TCRdb's version includes in-frame clones alone and lacks a portion of them. The table includes just under 85,000 clones, 65% to 85% detected once. The TCR sequence derives from an adult with an advanced solid tumor such as melanoma, head and neck, liver or kidney cancer. Sequencing used CD4+ or CD8+ T cells sorted from blood, obtained in a trial of the OX40 agonist ivuxolimab.

In DNA form, the CDR3 reads TGTGCCAGCAGTTACTCGATAGCAGGGGGAGATACGCAGTATTTT. Translating it yields CASSYSIAGGDTQYF. The chain recombines TRBV6-5 with TRBJ2-3; the match to TRBD1 covers 7 bases. Losses at the gene ends were 0 bases for V and 5 bases for J; bases not matched to a gene: 5. The CDR3 has 15 residues. Germline CDR1 is MNHEY and CDR2 is SVGAGI.